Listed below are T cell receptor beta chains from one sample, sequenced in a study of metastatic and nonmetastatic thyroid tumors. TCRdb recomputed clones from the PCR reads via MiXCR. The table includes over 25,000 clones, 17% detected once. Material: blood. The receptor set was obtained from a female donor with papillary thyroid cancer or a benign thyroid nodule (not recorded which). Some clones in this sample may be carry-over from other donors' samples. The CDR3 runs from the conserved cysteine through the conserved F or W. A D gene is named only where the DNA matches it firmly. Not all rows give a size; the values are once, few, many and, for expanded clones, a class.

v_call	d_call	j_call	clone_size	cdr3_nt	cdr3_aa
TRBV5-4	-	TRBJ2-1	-	TGTGCCAGCAGCTTCGGTGGGAAGCAGTTCTTC	CASSFGGKQFF
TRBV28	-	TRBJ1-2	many	TGTGCCAGCAGTACACAGTACACTAACTATGGCTACACCTTC	CASSTQYTNYGYTF
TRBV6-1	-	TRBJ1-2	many	TGTGCCAGTAACAGAGCGGGCTATGGCTACACCTTC	CASNRAGYGYTF
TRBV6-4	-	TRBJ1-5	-	TGTGCCAGCAGTTACGCAGGGCCTAAACAGCCCCAGCATTTT	CASSYAGPKQPQHF
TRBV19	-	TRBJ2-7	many	TGTGCCAGTAGTAACCCCGGGACGCCTTCTTACGAGCAGTACTTC	CASSNPGTPSYEQYF
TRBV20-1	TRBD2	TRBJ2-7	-	TGCAGTGCCCTCGCGGGAGAGGCCTACGAGCAGTACTTC	CSALAGEAYEQYF
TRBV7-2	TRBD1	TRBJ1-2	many	TGTGCCAGCAGCCCTGCCCAGGGGGCGTTTGGCTACACCTTC	CASSPAQGAFGYTF
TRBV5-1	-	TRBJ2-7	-	TGCGCCAGCAGCTTGGTGGGTGGAAGCTCCTACGAGCAGTACTTC	CASSLVGGSSYEQYF
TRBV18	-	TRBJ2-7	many	TGTGCCAGCTCCCTCGACCGAGCTATCACCTACGAGCAGTACTTC	CASSLDRAITYEQYF
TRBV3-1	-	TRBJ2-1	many	TGTGCCAGCCACCTCCTGAGCTCCTACAATGAGCAGTTCTTC	CASHLLSSYNEQFF
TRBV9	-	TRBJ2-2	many	TGTGCCAGCAGCGTGCAGGGTTCCGGGGAGCTGTTTTTT	CASSVQGSGELFF
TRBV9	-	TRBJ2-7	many	TGTGCCAGCAGCGTAGTAGGGGGAGAGCAGTACTTC	CASSVVGGEQYF
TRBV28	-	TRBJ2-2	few	TGTGCCAGCAGCCCGCCTACTCAAACCGGGGAGCTGTTTTTT	CASSPPTQTGELFF
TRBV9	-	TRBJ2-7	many	TGTGCCAGCAGCGTGACGGACAGCGCCTACGAGCAGTACTTC	CASSVTDSAYEQYF
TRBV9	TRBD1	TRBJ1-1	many	TGTGCCAGCAGCACACAGGGGGAGGGCACTGAAGCTTTCTTT	CASSTQGEGTEAFF
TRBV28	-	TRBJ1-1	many	TGTGCCAGCAGTGAGATCCGGGACATTAGAACGGCTTTCTTT	CASSEIRDIRTAFF
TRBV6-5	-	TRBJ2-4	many	TGTGCCAGCAGTTATGTGGCAGATGATGAGATTCAGTACTTC	CASSYVADDEIQYF
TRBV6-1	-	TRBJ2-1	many	TGTGCCAGCAGTTCCCCTACGCGTGGGTACGGTGAGCAGTTCTTC	CASSSPTRGYGEQFF
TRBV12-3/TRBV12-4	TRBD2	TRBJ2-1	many	TGTGCCAGCAGTTTTAGCGGGGGCATCAATGAGCAGTTCTTC	CASSFSGGINEQFF
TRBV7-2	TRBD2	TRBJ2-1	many	TGTGCCAGCAGCTTAGCTAGCGGGGGGCTCAGTGCCTACAATGAGCAGTTCTTC	CASSLASGGLSAYNEQFF
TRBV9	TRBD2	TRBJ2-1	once	TGCGCCAGCAGCAAACGCCCTTGGACTAGCGGGTCCTACAATGAGCAGTTCTTC	CASSKRPWTSGSYNEQFF
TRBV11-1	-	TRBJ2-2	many	TGTGCCAGCAGCTCCTTAGGACTAATTTCCCCCGGGGAGCTGTTTTTT	CASSSLGLISPGELFF
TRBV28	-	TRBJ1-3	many	TGTGCCAGCAGGCCGGCAAACTCTGGAAACACCATATATTTT	CASRPANSGNTIYF
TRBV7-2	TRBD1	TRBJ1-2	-	TGTGCCAGCAGCTTAGAGACAGGGAGAGGCTACACCTTC	CASSLETGRGYTF
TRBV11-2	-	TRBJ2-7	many	TGTGCCAGCAGCCCCCAAGGACAAAAAAGACCCTACGAGCAGTACTTC	CASSPQGQKRPYEQYF
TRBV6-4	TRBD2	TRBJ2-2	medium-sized	TGTGCCAGCAGTGACTCAGCGGGGGGGCCCGGGGAGCTGTTTTTT	CASSDSAGGPGELFF
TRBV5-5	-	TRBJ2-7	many	TGTGCCAGCAGCTTGGCCAGGGTCTCCTACGAGCAGTACTTC	CASSLARVSYEQYF
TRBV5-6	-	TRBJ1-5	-	TGTGCCAGCAGCTTTGGTCAGCACAATCAGCCCCAGCATTTT	CASSFGQHNQPQHF
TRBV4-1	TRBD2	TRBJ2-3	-	TGCGCCAGCAGCCCCTCTAGCGGGGGATGCACAGATACGCAGTATTTT	CASSPSSGGCTDTQYF
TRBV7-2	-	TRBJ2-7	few	TGTGCCAGCAGCTTTGGCGGTTTCTCCTACGAGCAGTACTTC	CASSFGGFSYEQYF
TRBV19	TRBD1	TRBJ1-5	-	TGTGCCAGTAGTGCCCAAGGGACAGGTCTTTATAGCAATCAGCCCCAGCATTTT	CASSAQGTGLYSNQPQHF
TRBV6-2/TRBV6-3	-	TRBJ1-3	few	TGTGCCAGCAGTTTGCGGGTTGGGGGCTACTCTGGAAACACCATATATTTT	CASSLRVGGYSGNTIYF
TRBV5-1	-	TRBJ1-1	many	TGCGCCAGCAGCTTGGAGGGGATGAACACTGAAGCTTTCTTT	CASSLEGMNTEAFF
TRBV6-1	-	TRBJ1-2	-	TGTGCCAGCAGTGAAGGGGAGGGCATGGCCCTCCGGGTCTATGGCTACACCTTC	CASSEGEGMALRVYGYTF
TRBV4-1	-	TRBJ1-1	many	TGCGCCAGCAGCCAACCGATTTTACGGGACACTGAAGCTTTCTTT	CASSQPILRDTEAFF
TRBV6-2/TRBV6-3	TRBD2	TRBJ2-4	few	TGTGCCAGCAGCCCAATAGCGGGAGGGGACATTAAGTACTTC	CASSPIAGGDIKYF
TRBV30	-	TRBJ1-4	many	TGTGCCTGGGAACGGGGTAGTAATGAAAAACTGTTTTTT	CAWERGSNEKLFF
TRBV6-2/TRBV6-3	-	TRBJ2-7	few	TGTGCCAGCACCGCCTCCGGGGGTGTTTACGAGCAGTACTTC	CASTASGGVYEQYF
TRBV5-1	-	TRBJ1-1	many	TGCGCCAGCAGCTTGGGAATTAGGGGGACAGAAGCTTTCTTT	CASSLGIRGTEAFF
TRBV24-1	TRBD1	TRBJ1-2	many	TGTGCCACCAGTGGGGACAGGGCAGGCTATGGCTACACCTTC	CATSGDRAGYGYTF
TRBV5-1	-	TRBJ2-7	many	TGCGCCAGCAGCTTGGCTCGGGGATTCTACGAGCAGTACTTC	CASSLARGFYEQYF
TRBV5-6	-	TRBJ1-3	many	TGTGCCAGCACCAACAGGGAGTGGACTGGAAACACCATATATTTT	CASTNREWTGNTIYF
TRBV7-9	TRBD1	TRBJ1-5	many	TGTGCCAGCAGCTCAGAGACAGGGCGGCAGCCCCAGCATTTT	CASSSETGRQPQHF
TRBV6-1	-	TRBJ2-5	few	TGTGCCAGCAGCGCCCTCACTCGAGTAGGGGAGACCCAGTACTTC	CASSALTRVGETQYF
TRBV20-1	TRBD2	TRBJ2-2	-	TGCAGTGCTAGAGATAGCGTAAGGCTAGCGGGAGACTGGCGGGGAGGGGAGCTGTTTTTT	CSARDSVRLAGDWRGGELFF
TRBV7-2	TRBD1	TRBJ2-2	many	TGTGCCAGCAGTCCCTCCGGGACAGACACCGGGGAGCTGTTTTTT	CASSPSGTDTGELFF
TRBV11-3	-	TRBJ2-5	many	TGTGCCAGCAGCTTAGTTGGGGGAGCGGCCCAGTACTTC	CASSLVGGAAQYF
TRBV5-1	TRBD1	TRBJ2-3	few	TGCGCCAGCAGCACGGGACAGGGCTACGATACGCAGTGTTTT	CASSTGQGYDTQCF
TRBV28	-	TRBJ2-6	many	TGTGCCAGCAGTTTGCAGCTAGGGGGCTCTGGGGCCAACGTCCTGACTTTC	CASSLQLGGSGANVLTF
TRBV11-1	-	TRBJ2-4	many	TGTGCCAGCAGCTCGCATCCAGAGGGGGGGAACATTCAGTACTTC	CASSSHPEGGNIQYF
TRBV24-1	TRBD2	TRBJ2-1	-	TGTGCCACCAGTGATTCGCCTAGCGGGGTTAGAGAGAATGAGCAGTTCTTC	CATSDSPSGVRENEQFF